The 21 T cell receptor beta chains below were found in one sample sequenced in a study of T cell responses to AZD1222 COVID-19 vaccine. Libraries were prepared by immunoSEQ multiplex PCR; TCRdb keeps only in-frame clonotypes and omits some of them. The top ten clones hold 4% to 5.5% of a sample with approximately 160,000 clones, 94% of them seen once. Sequenced material: peripheral blood, taken 28 days after the second AZD1222 dose. Receptors were obtained from an adult who received the AZD1222 COVID-19 vaccine.

This clone came up a few times. CDR3 region: CASIAGGSNTEAFF. DNA for the CDR3: TGCGCCAGCATCGCCGGCGGATCGAACACTGAAGCTTTCTTT. J is TRBJ1-1 and V is TRBV5-1; no definite D call. CDR3 length: 14 residues. V lost 6 bases to trimming and J lost 1 base, with 13 bases between them. The V gene's germline CDR1 is SGHRS and CDR2 YFSETQ.

J is TRBJ1-1 and V is TRBV2, with 7 bases matching TRBD1. The CDR3 sequence is 12 residues long. The V segment lost 5 bases and the J segment 6 bases; nucleotides outside the gene matches: 3. Germline CDR1 reads SNHLY; CDR2 reads FYNNEI. The CDR3 nucleotides are TGTGCCAGCAGTCGACAGGGCCCTGAAGCTTTCTTT. Encoded protein: CASSRQGPEAFF.

The V gene is TRBV2, the J gene TRBJ1-5, with D maybe TRBD1 (5 bases). Germline assignment: CDR1 SNHLY and CDR2 FYNNEI. The CDR3 totals 14 residues. The ends were cut back, 7 bases at V and 2 bases at J, with 12 bases in the middle. CDR3 loop: CASTQGRGNQPQHF. Written as DNA, the CDR3 is TGTGCCAGCACCCAGGGCCGCGGCAATCAGCCCCAGCATTTT.

This chain joins TRBV24-1 and TRBJ2-5; the match to TRBD1 covers 9 bases. This CDR3 comprises 15 residues. Trimming took 3 bases from V and 4 from J; bases not matched to a gene: 5. CDR1 is KGHDR and CDR2 is SFDVKD in the germline V gene. CDR3 DNA sequence: TGTGCCACCAGTGATACCCGACAGGGGGGAGAGACCCAGTACTTC. Encoded protein: CATSDTRQGGETQYF.

The chain couples TRBV9 to TRBJ2-1, with 7 bases matching TRBD1. The J segment lost 3 bases and the V segment lost 4 bases, leaving 4 bases of the junction unmatched. This CDR3 has 14 amino acids. CDR1 is SGDLS, CDR2 YYNGEE, per germline. The CDR3 region is CASSTTGVYNEQFF. CDR3 bases: TGTGCCAGCAGCACTACAGGGGTCTACAATGAGCAGTTCTTC.

The V gene is TRBV18, the J gene TRBJ2-2; 12 positions agree with TRBD2. Germline V gene lookup returns CDR1 KGHSH and CDR2 LQKENI. The CDR3 runs 20 residues. V trimming: 0 bases; J trimming: 3 bases; junction bases outside the gene matches: 11. The DNA for the CDR3 is TGTGCCAGCTCACCACCGAACGGTCTAGCGGGAGGGCCGTACACCGGGGAGCTGTTTTTT. Translated, it gives CASSPPNGLAGGPYTGELFF.

This clone was seen once. V usage is TRBV5-1 and J usage is TRBJ1-1, with 8 nucleotides matching TRBD1. This CDR3 contains 17 residues. V was pared by 4 bases and J by 0 bases, with 11 bases of the junction left unmatched. The germline CDR1 and CDR2 sequences are SGHRS and YFSETQ. For the CDR3, the DNA is TGCGCCAGCAGCCTCAGGGGGCCCTCTATATTGAACACTGAAGCTTTCTTT. Residues: CASSLRGPSILNTEAFF.

The chain recombines TRBV9 with TRBJ1-2, with D uncertain. The CDR3 is 11 residues long. The germline V gene encodes CDR1 SGDLS and CDR2 YYNGEE. V lost 7 bases to trimming and J lost 4 bases, with 8 bases between them. CDR3: CASGDLYGYTF. The CDR3 nucleotides read TGTGCCAGCGGTGACCTCTATGGCTACACCTTC.

The chain couples TRBV14 to TRBJ1-4; D not certain. CDR3 length: 18 residues. Germline lookup yields CDR1 SGHDN and CDR2 FVKESK. Trimming took off 4 bases at V and 6 bases at J, with 24 bases between the two ends. The CDR3 protein is CASSPRGRLSYGDEKLFF. The CDR3 DNA is TGTGCCAGCAGCCCCCGCGGCAGGCTCTCTTACGGAGATGAAAAACTGTTTTTT.

The CDR3 bases are TGTGCCAGCATCCTAAAGTCGACAGGGTCTGGAAACACCATATATTTT. Encoded protein: CASILKSTGSGNTIYF. V and J are TRBV28 and TRBJ1-3; 7 bases fit TRBD1. V lost 7 bases and J lost 1; bases outside the gene matches: 10. CDR3 size: 16 residues. Germline CDR1 reads MDHEN; CDR2 reads SYDVKM.

This rearrangement joins TRBV28 to TRBJ2-1; TRBD2 might be the D (6 bases). Trimming removed 4 bases at V and 10 bases at J, with 17 bases between. CDR1 is MDHEN and CDR2 is SYDVKM in the germline V gene. The CDR3 runs to 14 residues. CDR3 nucleotide sequence: TGTGCCAGCAGTTCCCCGGGACTGTCATCCGAGCAGTTCTTC. This translates into CASSSPGLSSEQFF.

This chain links TRBV7-2 with TRBJ2-1; 13 nucleotides match TRBD2. The CDR3 contains 15 residues. CDR1 and CDR2 (germline): SGHTA, FQGNSA. The V and J ends lost 5 bases and 9 bases, in that order; junction bases with no gene match: 7. The CDR3, as DNA: TGTGCCAGCAGCCCTACTAGCGGGAGGGCCTCTGAGCAGTTCTTC. It is translated as CASSPTSGRASEQFF.

The chain couples TRBV24-1 to TRBJ2-1; TRBD1 or TRBD2 may be the D gene (5 bases each). V was clipped by 2 bases and J by 0 bases, with 10 bases between them. This CDR3 spans 16 amino acids. Looked up from germline, CDR1 is KGHDR and CDR2 is SFDVKD. CDR3 DNA: TGTGCCACCAGTGATTCCGGGGACGTCTCCTACAATGAGCAGTTCTTC. Amino acid sequence: CATSDSGDVSYNEQFF.

Of note for this clone: Other DNA variants within this sample encode the same CDR3. This chain joins TRBV5-1 and TRBJ2-1, with 7 bases lining up with TRBD1. The germline V gene has CDR1 SGHRS and CDR2 YFSETQ. The CDR3 runs 15 residues. Losses at the gene ends were 0 bases for V and 5 bases for J; bases not matched to a gene: 5. CDR3 residues: CASSLGQGEHNEQFF. DNA for the CDR3: TGCGCCAGCAGCTTGGGACAGGGTGAGCACAATGAGCAGTTCTTC.

The rearrangement links TRBV27 to TRBJ1-1; D not certain. The CDR3 extends over 14 amino acids. Germline V gene lookup returns CDR1 MNHEY and CDR2 SMNVEV (reference sequence). The V gene lost 6 bases and the J gene lost 0 bases, with 11 bases spanning the gap. This CDR3 reads CASSLRNMNTEAFF. As DNA, the CDR3 is TGTGCCAGCAGCCTCAGGAACATGAACACTGAAGCTTTCTTT.

CDR3 DNA sequence: TGTGCCAGCAGCCTACAGTGGGGGTCGGGGGAGACCCAGTACTTC. This translates into CASSLQWGSGETQYF. V usage is TRBV7-2 and J usage is TRBJ2-5; TRBD1 or TRBD2 may be the D gene (5 bases each). This CDR3 has 15 residues. The germline CDR1 and CDR2 sequences are SGHTA and FQGNSA. Trimming took off 5 bases at V and 5 bases at J, with 18 bases between the two ends.

Concerning this clone itself: The same CDR3 also results from other DNA sequences found in this sample. The rearrangement joins TRBV12-3 or TRBV12-4 to TRBJ1-2, with D unclear. Between the trimmed V and J ends, which lost 3 bases and 5 bases, there was a span of 4 bases. There are 11 residues in the CDR3. CDR3: CASSLGYGYTF. The CDR3, as DNA: TGTGCCAGCAGTTTGGGGTATGGCTACACCTTC.

There are a few counts of this clone. The V and J genes are TRBV6-5 and TRBJ2-7, with D hard to call. This CDR3 has 14 amino acids. CDR1 and CDR2 from the germline V gene are MNHEY and SVGAGI. V was cut by 2 bases and J by 4 bases, with 12 bases left in between. The CDR3 DNA is TGTGCCAGCAGTTACACCCGGGCAGGATACGAGCAGTACTTC. It translates to CASSYTRAGYEQYF.

The J gene is TRBJ1-2, the V gene TRBV5-1, with D possibly TRBD1 on 5 matching bases. The CDR3 length is 14 residues. Trimming removed 3 bases at V and 2 bases at J, with 11 bases between. Germline-derived CDR1 and CDR2 are SGHRS and YFSETQ. The CDR3 DNA reads TGCGCCAGCAGCTACGGGGGGATCAACTATGGCTACACCTTC. Protein product: CASSYGGINYGYTF.

The chain uses TRBV7-2 and TRBJ1-4, with D maybe TRBD1 (5 bases). Trimming left V 1 base short and J 10 bases short, with 13 bases between. Germline lookup yields CDR1 SGHTA and CDR2 FQGNSA. CDR3 length: 14 amino acids. CDR3 nucleotide sequence: TGTGCCAGCAGCTTAGACAGGCCGGGGTCAAAACTGTTTTTT. Its protein is CASSLDRPGSKLFF. Looking up the rest from reference TRBV7-2 and TRBJ1-4 gives the full variable domain: GAGVSQSPSNKVTEKGKDVELRCDPISGHTALYWYRQSLGQGLEFLIYFQGNSAPDKSGLPSDRFSAERTGGSVSTLTIQRTQQEDSAVYLCASSLDRPGSKLFFGSGTQLSVL.

The chain uses TRBV4-1 and TRBJ1-2; unclear D gene. Deletions cut 7 bases from V and 0 bases from J, with 15 bases between. The CDR3 is 15 amino acids. Germline V lookup: CDR1 MGHRA, CDR2 YSYEKL. The CDR3 DNA reads TGCGCCAGCACCCTAAGATTGGGAGCTAACTATGGCTACACCTTC. Translating it yields CASTLRLGANYGYTF.